Presented here are 30 T cell receptor beta chains from one specimen sequenced in a study of T cell clusters in autoimmune cytopenias. One tube held mixed TRB-A and TRB-B primer pools for touch-down PCR. Using the multiplex PCR reads, TCRdb records one entry per CDR3 protein without DNA. The sample totals more than 2,500 distinct CDR3 sequences; its top ten clones hold 35% to 40%. Approximately 36,000 genome equivalents of blood DNA were amplified for TRB. These data also featured in a second study, about T cell repertoires in aging, cancer and after chemotherapy.

The material sequenced was peripheral blood. The receptors were gathered from a human donor with an autoimmune cytopenia or autoimmune hepatitis (not recorded which).

The chain employs TRBV7-2 and TRBJ2-5. In germline, CDR1 is SGHTA, CDR2 FQGNSA. This CDR3 region has 15 residues. The CDR3 loop reads CASSSLGIVQETQYF. The variable domain in full, with the rest retrieved from reference TRBV7-2 and TRBJ2-5, is GAGVSQSPSNKVTEKGKDVELRCDPISGHTALYWYRQSLGQGLEFLIYFQGNSAPDKSGLPSDRFSAERTGGSVSTLTIQRTQQEDSAVYLCASSSLGIVQETQYFGPGTRLLVL.

The chain recombines TRBV12-3 or TRBV12-4 with TRBJ2-2; TCRdb gives TRBD1 as the D gene, but with no DNA this cannot be confirmed. The CDR3 sequence is 16 residues long. CDR3 in amino acids: CASSPSNRGNTGELFF.

This clonotype is labeled medium-sized based on frequency. The chain recombines TRBV6-1 with TRBJ2-1; checking the TCRdb D call of TRBD1 is not possible without DNA. Germline CDR1 MNHNS, CDR2 SASEGT. CDR3 length: 13 residues. CDR3 protein: CAMMTGTYNEQFF.

By frequency, this clonotype is medium-sized. The gene calls are TRBV5-4 and TRBJ2-7; TCRdb returns TRBD2, unconfirmable since there is no DNA. The CDR3 is 13 amino acids. CDR1 and CDR2 from the germline V gene are SGHNT and YYREEE (reference sequence). The CDR3 here is CASTRGGEDEQYF. The full variable domain, with the rest looked up from reference TRBV5-4 and TRBJ2-7, is ETGVTQSPTHLIKTRGQQVTLRCSSQSGHNTVSWYQQALGQGPQFIFQYYREEENGRGNFPPRFSGLQFPNYSSELNVNALELDDSALYLCASTRGGEDEQYFGPGTRLTVT.

Its frequency marks this clonotype as large (0.1 to 1%). The chain couples TRBV29-1 to TRBJ2-7; checking the TCRdb D call of TRBD2 is not possible without DNA. The germline V gene has CDR1 SQVTM and CDR2 ANQGSEA. CDR3 length equals 14 residues. The CDR3 here is CSVEDLGRAPEQYF.

The rearrangement joins TRBV12-3 or TRBV12-4 to TRBJ2-4; TCRdb's assignment of TRBD1 cannot be checked, as there is no DNA. The CDR3 runs 14 residues. This CDR3 reads CASSLMRGEDIQYF.

This CDR3 is CASSLEGQAYEQYF. This chain uses TRBV12-3 or TRBV12-4 with TRBJ2-7; checking the TCRdb D call of TRBD1 is not possible without DNA. The CDR3 covers 14 residues.

This clonotype is identified as medium-sized from frequency. The rearrangement joins TRBV5-6 to TRBJ2-7; TCRdb's assignment of TRBD1 cannot be checked, as there is no DNA. Germline CDR1 and CDR2: SGHDT and YYEEEE. CDR3 size: 14 residues. The CDR3 spells CASSETGDRYEQYF.

The V gene is TRBV7-2, the J gene TRBJ2-7; the D gene TCRdb calls, TRBD2, cannot be checked with no DNA. The germline V gene has CDR1 SGHTA and CDR2 FQGNSA. This CDR3 has 13 amino acids. The CDR3 protein is CASSRTPSYEQYF.

The CDR3 protein is CASSEAKVSRRNQPQHF. This sequence joins TRBV6-1 and TRBJ1-5. The CDR3 sequence is 17 residues long. Germline lookup yields CDR1 MNHNS and CDR2 SASEGT.

V is TRBV6-5 and J is TRBJ2-7. The CDR3 has 15 residues. CDR1 MNHEY and CDR2 SVGAGI come from the germline V gene. CDR3 region: CASSYNQWSSYEQYF.

This chain links TRBV19 with TRBJ1-1. Per germline, CDR1 LNHDA and CDR2 SQIVND (reference sequence). The CDR3 extends over 15 amino acids. CDR3 protein: CASIPSGGSGTEAFF. Supplemented by reference TRBV19 and TRBJ1-1, the full variable domain reads DGGITQSPKYLFRKEGQNVTLSCEQNLNHDAMYWYRQDPGQGLRLIYYSQIVNDFQKGDIAEGYSVSREKKESFPLTVTSAQKNPTAFYLCASIPSGGSGTEAFFGQGTRLTVV.

By frequency, this clonotype registers medium-sized. The J gene is TRBJ2-4, the V gene TRBV27; lacking DNA, the TRBD1 call made by TCRdb goes unchecked. From germline, CDR1 is MNHEY and CDR2 SMNVEV (reference sequence). There are 17 residues in the CDR3. The CDR3 region is CASSFRQGLLAKNIQYF.

This clonotype is identified as large (0.1 to 1%) from frequency. The chain's CDR3 is CASSISGTSGADTQYF. This chain connects TRBV19 to TRBJ2-3; as DNA is missing, the TRBD2 call by TCRdb cannot be tested. There are 16 residues in the CDR3. Germline loops: CDR1 LNHDA, CDR2 SQIVND (reference sequence).

This clonotype ranks as medium-sized in terms of frequency. The genes are TRBV15 and TRBJ2-3; checking the TCRdb D call of TRBD1 is not possible without DNA. Germline CDR1 and CDR2: LNHNV and YYDKDF (reference sequence). CDR3 size: 15 residues. The CDR3 is CATSTDRLSTDTQYF.

Considering frequency, this clonotype is medium-sized (0.01 to 0.1%). The chain employs TRBV11-3 and TRBJ1-3. Germline V CDR1 and CDR2: SGHNT, YENEEA. The CDR3 covers 13 residues. CDR3 sequence reads: CASSLGVRNTIYF.

CDR3 protein: CASKSPGTGGAEQFF. The chain combines TRBV6-6 with TRBJ2-1; there is no DNA to check the TCRdb D call of TRBD1. Per the germline V gene, CDR1 is MNHNY and CDR2 is SVGAGI (reference sequence). This CDR3 has 15 amino acids.

By frequency, this clonotype is medium-sized. The J gene is TRBJ1-2, the V gene TRBV29-1; TCRdb selects TRBD1, and the lack of DNA leaves this call unchecked. Germline V gene lookup returns CDR1 SQVTM and CDR2 ANQGSEA. The CDR3 has 14 residues. CDR3 sequence reads: CSVSGGTAFYGYTF.

The rearrangement uses TRBV18 and TRBJ2-1; the TCRdb D gene call, TRBD2, has no DNA to confirm it. The CDR3 runs 15 residues. Germline CDR1 and CDR2: KGHSH and LQKENI. CDR3 in amino acids: CASSRSGGASNEQFF.

The chain is built from TRBV6-6 and TRBJ2-3; lacking DNA, the TRBD2 call made by TCRdb goes unchecked. The CDR3 covers 20 residues. The germline gives CDR1 MNHNY, CDR2 SVGAGI (reference sequence). This chain's CDR3 is CASSPRTSGGPSRGSDTQYF.

Measured by frequency, this clonotype is medium-sized. V and J are TRBV6-6 and TRBJ2-1; TCRdb returns TRBD1, unconfirmable since there is no DNA. Germline V gene sequence: CDR1 MNHNY, CDR2 SVGAGI (reference sequence). The CDR3 has 14 residues. The chain's CDR3 is CASNSPAPRGEQFF.

The chain employs TRBV20-1 and TRBJ1-2. This CDR3 has 15 residues. CDR1 is DFQATT and CDR2 is SNEGSKA in the germline V gene (reference sequence). The CDR3 here is CSAIGRVGEVDGYTF.

The J gene is TRBJ2-2, the V gene TRBV5-1; TCRdb proposes TRBD1, but this gene call is untestable without DNA. This CDR3 is built from 14 residues. The germline V gene encodes CDR1 SGHRS and CDR2 YFSETQ. CDR3 amino acids: CASSDTSNTGELFF.

The chain is built from TRBV12-3 or TRBV12-4 and TRBJ1-1. The CDR3 is 15 residues long. The CDR3 sequence is CASSLAGRINTEAFF.

Frequency places this clonotype as medium-sized. The rearrangement links TRBV19 to TRBJ2-2; without DNA, the TCRdb call of TRBD2 cannot be checked. Germline CDR1 and CDR2: LNHDA and SQIVND (reference sequence). CDR3 length equals 14 residues. The chain's CDR3 is CASSMAGRTGELFF.

V and J are TRBV24-1 and TRBJ2-3; TCRdb calls TRBD1, which cannot be checked without DNA. The CDR3 spans 15 residues. CDR1 is KGHDR and CDR2 is SFDVKD in the germline V gene. The CDR3: CATSGGTGWRDTQYF.

By frequency, this clonotype is medium-sized. This chain connects TRBV6-4 to TRBJ2-3; TCRdb reports TRBD2, a call that lacks DNA to check it against. The germline gives CDR1 MRHNA, CDR2 SNTAGT. The CDR3 has 14 residues. This CDR3 reads CASSGSGGTDTQYF.

This clonotype is classed as medium-sized by frequency. This chain links TRBV5-4 with TRBJ1-3; TCRdb picks TRBD1, but there is no DNA to check that call. From germline, CDR1 is SGHNT and CDR2 YYREEE (reference sequence). The CDR3 extends over 14 amino acids. The CDR3 reads CASRGTGSGNTIYF.

This chain joins TRBV11-2 and TRBJ2-7; TCRdb indicates TRBD1, and absent DNA this call remains unverified. This CDR3 has 13 residues. CDR1 and CDR2 (germline): SGHAT, FQNNGV. CDR3 in amino acids: CASSPQGIDEQYF.

This clonotype shows up as medium-sized by frequency. V usage is TRBV7-6 and J usage is TRBJ2-2; TCRdb gives TRBD1 as the D gene, but with no DNA this cannot be confirmed. The CDR3 runs to 13 residues. CDR1 SGHVS and CDR2 FNYEAQ come from the germline V gene. The CDR3 sequence is CASSLALGQGLFF.